The 28 T cell receptor beta chains below all came from one sample that was sequenced in a study of blood T cell repertoires in COVID-19. Sequencing used immunoSEQ multiplex PCR; TCRdb keeps in-frame clones, though not all of them. The sample records under 300,000 clones, approximately 86% being singletons. Sequencing was done on a sample of PBMCs or T cells enriched from blood (not recorded which). The source of these receptors is a woman aged 40 to 49 with acute COVID-19.

The rearrangement joins TRBV11-2 to TRBJ1-4; 9 bases agree with TRBD1. The CDR3 is 13 residues long. CDR1 is SGHAT and CDR2 is FQNNGV in the germline V gene. Trimming removed 1 base from V and 15 bases from J; junction bases left unmatched: 6. The DNA of the CDR3 is TGTGCCAGCAGCTTAGGAGCCGGGACAGGGATGTTTTTT. This codes for CASSLGAGTGMFF.

The rearrangement links TRBV10-3 to TRBJ2-7, with D possibly TRBD1 on 5 matching bases. Trimming removed 3 bases at V and 1 base at J, with 13 bases between. This CDR3 is 15 amino acids long. Germline loops: CDR1 ENHRY, CDR2 SYGVKD. The CDR3 DNA sequence: TGTGCCATCAGTGAAGGTAGGACAAAATCCTACGAGCAGTACTTC. Translating it yields CAISEGRTKSYEQYF.

CDR3 DNA sequence: TGTGCCTGGAGTGTTGGCGGGATCCAAGAGACCCAGTACTTC. Encoded protein: CAWSVGGIQETQYF. The chain combines TRBV30 with TRBJ2-5, with D perhaps matching TRBD2 (6 bases). V lost 0 bases and J 1 base, leaving 9 bases between the germline ends. CDR3 length equals 14 residues. Germline V gene sequence: CDR1 GTSNPN, CDR2 SVGIG (reference sequence).

CDR3 nucleotide sequence: TGTGCCAGCAGCGTAATGGGGGGGACTAGTTCAGACGAGCAGTACTTC. Encoded protein: CASSVMGGTSSDEQYF. The chain joins TRBV9 to TRBJ2-7; TRBD2 aligns across 8 bases. Germline V CDR1 and CDR2: SGDLS, YYNGEE. J gave up 5 bases and V 1 base, and 11 bases lay outside the gene matches. This CDR3 has 16 amino acids.

This rearrangement joins TRBV15 to TRBJ2-1, with D uncertain. The ends were cut back, 1 base at V and 2 bases at J, with 9 bases in the middle. Per germline, CDR1 LNHNV and CDR2 YYDKDF (reference sequence). The CDR3 length is 15 residues. The CDR3 nucleotides read TGTGCCACCAGCAGAGCGGCGGAGACCTACAATGAGCAGTTCTTC. Amino acids: CATSRAAETYNEQFF.

The chain has TRBV10-3 and TRBJ1-1; D gene unclear. V was cut by 4 bases and J by 1 base, with 13 bases left in between. From germline, CDR1 is ENHRY and CDR2 SYGVKD. The CDR3 has 15 residues. The CDR3 protein is CAISVRPGQNTEAFF. Written as DNA, the CDR3 is TGTGCCATCAGTGTGAGGCCCGGCCAGAACACTGAAGCTTTCTTT.

There are a few counts of this clone. This chain links TRBV6-5 with TRBJ2-1; 9 nucleotides line up with TRBD2. Germline-derived CDR1 and CDR2 are MNHEY and SVGAGI. The CDR3 is 16 amino acids. V shed 4 bases and J 8 bases; nucleotides not matched to a gene: 12. CDR3 sequence: CASSSHDSGSTDEQFF. The CDR3 DNA follows: TGTGCCAGCAGTTCCCACGATAGCGGGAGTACGGATGAGCAGTTCTTC.

The gene calls are TRBV2 and TRBJ2-1; 14 bases align to TRBD2. J gave up 6 bases and V 6 bases, and 4 bases lay outside the gene matches. The CDR3 sequence is 15 residues long. Germline V gene data show CDR1 as SNHLY and CDR2 as FYNNEI. This chain's CDR3 is CASRDGTSGSNEQFF. Written as DNA, the CDR3 is TGTGCCAGCAGGGACGGGACTAGCGGGAGCAATGAGCAGTTCTTC.

V is TRBV24-1 and J is TRBJ2-7; 7 bases align to TRBD1. This CDR3 has 14 residues. Germline V gene lookup returns CDR1 KGHDR and CDR2 SFDVKD. Trimming removed 2 bases from V and 2 bases from J; junction bases left unmatched: 2. CDR3 loop: CATSDSGQAYEQYF. For the CDR3, the DNA is TGTGCCACCAGTGATTCTGGACAGGCCTACGAGCAGTACTTC.

This sequence joins TRBV28 and TRBJ2-7, with 9 bases fitting TRBD1. The CDR3 sequence is 15 residues long. V lost 5 bases, J lost 6 bases, and 11 bases stayed unmatched. CDR1 and CDR2 from the germline V gene are MDHEN and SYDVKM. The CDR3 spells CASSPTGGTLREQYF. For the CDR3, the DNA is TGTGCCAGCAGTCCCACAGGGGGCACACTACGCGAGCAGTACTTC.

The J gene is TRBJ1-1, the V gene TRBV20-1, with D possibly matching TRBD1 (5 bases). CDR3 length: 11 residues. V was trimmed by 2 bases and J by 5 bases, leaving 6 bases between them. Germline V lookup: CDR1 DFQATT, CDR2 SNEGSKA (reference sequence). The DNA for the CDR3 is TGCAGTGCTAGAAAGGGGACTGAAGCTTTCTTT. This codes for CSARKGTEAFF.

The gene calls are TRBV5-5 and TRBJ1-6; 8 bases agree with TRBD1. Trimming removed 0 bases from V and 7 bases from J; junction bases left unmatched: 3. CDR3 size: 15 residues. The V gene's germline CDR1 is SGHKS and CDR2 YYEKEE (reference sequence). The CDR3 sequence is CASSLDWTGNSPLHF. The CDR3 DNA reads as TGTGCCAGCAGCTTGGATTGGACAGGGAATTCACCCCTCCACTTT.

The chain links TRBV10-1 to TRBJ2-1, with 8 bases identical to TRBD1. This CDR3 spans 12 amino acids. Germline values: CDR1 WNHNN, CDR2 SYGVQD (reference sequence). V was pared by 8 bases and J by 6 bases, with 3 bases of the junction left unmatched. The CDR3: CASGQGGNEQFF. CDR3 DNA: TGCGCCAGCGGACAGGGAGGCAATGAGCAGTTCTTC.

The chain uses TRBV6-5 and TRBJ2-3; maybe TRBD2 (6 bases). The germline V gene encodes CDR1 MNHEY and CDR2 SVGAGI. This CDR3 region has 14 residues. V was cut by 6 bases and J by 2 bases, with 12 bases left in between. The CDR3 coding sequence is TGTGCCAGCAGCGCTAGCGCAAACACAGATACGCAGTATTTT. Protein product: CASSASANTDTQYF.

The CDR3 nucleotides are TGTGCCAGCAGCTTTCGCCCGGGACAGGGTCACAATGAGCAGTTCTTC. Protein: CASSFRPGQGHNEQFF. The chain joins TRBV7-3 to TRBJ2-1, with TRBD1 matching over 9 bases. Germline V CDR1 and CDR2: SGHTA, FQGTGA. Unmatched junction bases numbered 8, after V lost 3 bases and J lost 5 bases. The CDR3 spans 16 residues.

The chain uses TRBV27 and TRBJ2-1, with a possible D match to TRBD2 (6 bases). The CDR3 is made up of 16 amino acids. The germline V gene encodes CDR1 MNHEY and CDR2 SMNVEV (reference sequence). V lost 2 bases and J lost 5, with 16 bases in between. DNA of the CDR3: TGTGCCAGCAGTTTACGGGCACTAGCACAAAACAATGAGCAGTTCTTC. It encodes CASSLRALAQNNEQFF.

This chain connects TRBV19 to TRBJ2-3; TRBD2 agrees at 11 bases. The CDR3 has 15 residues. Germline CDR1 is LNHDA and CDR2 is SQIVND (reference sequence). V dropped 6 bases and J dropped 2; count of bases not matched to a gene: 4. The CDR3 DNA is TGTGCCAGTAGCATTAGCGGGAGGGCCACAGATACGCAGTATTTT. It translates to CASSISGRATDTQYF.

V usage is TRBV6-2 or TRBV6-3 and J usage is TRBJ2-7, with 11 bases fitting TRBD2. Germline V gene lookup returns CDR1 MNHEY and CDR2 SVGEGT. This CDR3 spans 14 amino acids. V lost 6 bases and J lost 13; bases outside the gene matches: 14. The DNA of the CDR3 is TGTGCCAGCAGCCCGCGTAGCGGGAGGGCCTTTCATTACTTC. Translating it yields CASSPRSGRAFHYF.

This chain links TRBV27 with TRBJ2-1; D is possibly TRBD2 (5 bases). The CDR3 is 16 residues long. Per the germline V gene, CDR1 is MNHEY and CDR2 is SMNVEV (reference sequence). V gave up 10 bases and J gave up 7 bases, with 26 bases separating them. CDR3 amino acids: CATKKKELSGKNEQFF. In nucleotides, the CDR3 is TGTGCCACCAAGAAGAAAGAGCTCTCGGGAAAGAATGAGCAGTTCTTC.

The chain employs TRBV27 and TRBJ2-7; 11 bases are a match to TRBD2. Looked up from germline, CDR1 is MNHEY and CDR2 is SMNVEV (reference sequence). The CDR3 sequence is 15 residues long. The V gene end was trimmed by 5 bases and the J gene end by 5 bases; junction bases not matched to a gene: 8. The CDR3 loop is CASSPTSGSFHEQYF. CDR3 DNA: TGTGCCAGCAGTCCTACTAGCGGGAGCTTCCACGAGCAGTACTTC.

A single count supports this clone. The V gene is TRBV6-1, the J gene TRBJ1-2; 8 positions agree with TRBD1. The germline V gene encodes CDR1 MNHNS and CDR2 SASEGT. The J segment lost 4 bases and the V segment lost 3 bases, leaving 1 base of the junction unmatched. The CDR3 is 13 amino acids. CDR3 in DNA: TGTGCCAGCAGTGAGGACAGGGTCTATGGCTACACCTTC. Translated: CASSEDRVYGYTF.

This chain links TRBV27 with TRBJ2-7, with D perhaps matching TRBD2 (5 bases). Germline values: CDR1 MNHEY, CDR2 SMNVEV (reference sequence). This CDR3 has 17 residues. V was pared by 4 bases and J by 0 bases, with 19 bases between. CDR3: CASSSGLRLSSSYEQYF. The CDR3 DNA reads as TGTGCCAGCAGTTCTGGACTTAGATTGAGTAGCTCCTACGAGCAGTACTTC.

This clone was detected only once. The J gene is TRBJ2-5, the V gene TRBV7-8; no clear D gene. Germline assignment: CDR1 SGHVS and CDR2 FQNEAQ. The V end lost 1 base, the J end lost 1 base, and 10 bases lay between the germline ends. This CDR3 comprises 15 residues. CDR3 protein: CASSLGAMTQETQYF. The CDR3, as DNA: TGTGCCAGCAGCTTAGGGGCAATGACCCAAGAGACCCAGTACTTC.

In its sample, this clone was seen once. The rearrangement joins TRBV19 to TRBJ1-5, with 7 nucleotides matching TRBD1. The CDR3 runs 15 residues. The junction had 8 bases not matched to a gene; V was cut back by 7 bases and J by 2 bases. Per germline, CDR1 LNHDA and CDR2 SQIVND (reference sequence). CDR3 amino acids: CASTPGQDGNQPQHF. The CDR3, as DNA: TGTGCCAGTACCCCCGGACAGGACGGCAATCAGCCCCAGCATTTT. Filled out from reference TRBV19 and TRBJ1-5, the complete variable domain reads DGGITQSPKYLFRKEGQNVTLSCEQNLNHDAMYWYRQDPGQGLRLIYYSQIVNDFQKGDIAEGYSVSREKKESFPLTVTSAQKNPTAFYLCASTPGQDGNQPQHFGDGTRLSIL.

The J gene is TRBJ2-1, the V gene TRBV25-1; D call uncertain. Trimming removed 6 bases at V and 4 bases at J, with 10 bases between. The CDR3 is made up of 13 amino acids. Per germline, CDR1 MGHDK and CDR2 SYGVNS. The CDR3 nucleotides read TGTGCCAGCAGCCCCCCACAGTACAATGAGCAGTTCTTC. Translated: CASSPPQYNEQFF.

This chain joins TRBV2 and TRBJ1-5; D call uncertain. This CDR3 has 13 amino acids. Germline CDR1 is SNHLY and CDR2 is FYNNEI. The V and J ends lost 4 bases and 5 bases respectively, with 9 bases between them. The CDR3 DNA sequence: TGTGCCAGCAGTGGGGCACTTTATCAGCCCCAGCATTTT. As protein: CASSGALYQPQHF.

The rearrangement joins TRBV4-2 to TRBJ2-2, with 7 bases that match TRBD2. After removal of 0 bases from V and 9 bases from J, the junction contained 16 bases not matched to a gene. CDR3 length: 18 residues. CDR1 and CDR2 (germline): LGHNA, YNFKEQ. The CDR3 region is CASSQERGRDRTLRELFF. In nucleotides, the CDR3 is TGTGCCAGCAGCCAAGAGAGAGGGAGGGACCGCACGTTACGGGAGCTGTTTTTT.

V and J are TRBV15 and TRBJ1-5, with 9 bases identical to TRBD1. Losses at the gene ends were 1 base for V and 9 bases for J; bases not matched to a gene: 7. The CDR3 runs 15 residues. Germline V lookup: CDR1 LNHNV, CDR2 YYDKDF (reference sequence). The CDR3 here is CATSRGGQGSGPQHF. CDR3 sequence (DNA): TGTGCCACCAGCAGAGGTGGACAGGGGAGTGGGCCCCAGCATTTT.